The rows below give T cell receptor beta chains drawn from one sample of a study of multiple sclerosis patients with progressive multifocal leukoencephalopathy. The protocol was immunoSEQ multiplex PCR, while the TCRdb copy is restricted to in-frame clones and leaves out a portion. The data show 25,000 to 35,000 clones, more than 75% seen once. The sample consisted of PBMCs. These receptors came from a human donor with multiple sclerosis. CDR3s leave out the opening cysteine and the closing phenylalanine or tryptophan.

v_call cdr3_length cdr3_aa
TRBV6-5 11 ASSRDRGDGYT
TRBV6-1 12 ASIIGDYNSPLH
TRBV7-9 14 ASSLGDSRINYEQY
TRBV7-2 14 ASSLQGYSVNSPLH
TRBV19 11 ASTGRAMGAQH
TRBV7-9 12 ASSPRQGANGYT
TRBV19 12 ASSRLVGQDTQY
TRBV7-2 13 ASSLGWRASSGQY
TRBV11-2 15 ASSPTGGLATNEKLF
TRBV5-4 11 ASSLDLYSEQY
TRBV7-2 13 ASSLSRASSYEQY
TRBV30 10 AWSPSGDEQY
TRBV5-4 15 ASSLERGGRSTDTQY
TRBV10-3 11 AISESFVETQY
TRBV10-1 12 ASSESPMNTEAF
TRBV2 12 ATQGPVRNNEQF
TRBV4-2 15 ASSQEGTAYSGNTIY
TRBV28 13 ASSLSTGQGGKLF
TRBV19 15 ASSQKQGTIIPYEQY
TRBV30 13 AWSVRRQVYSPLH
TRBV5-6 12 ASSLAGVNYGYT
TRBV2 13 ASSGVSGGKETQY
TRBV12-5 10 ASGLGTYEQY